This T cell receptor (beta chain) comes out of a study of beta chain features in type 1 diabetes. Staining for CD45RO/CCR7/CD25/CD127/CD95/CD27 allowed sorting of CD4+ naive, central memory, regulatory and stem cell-like memory cells. Expressed TCRB transcripts were sequenced because the isolated RNA had all been reverse transcribed beforehand. Some clones are missing from TCRdb's copy, which holds only in-frame ones; the method was immunoSEQ multiplex PCR. This sample has some 350,000 clones, with roughly a tenth found just once. This clone was recorded a few times. Its antigen is undetermined. Relative to the germline gene, one junction end is altered; a read error may explain this. The germline CDR1 and CDR2 sequences are SGHNT and YYREEE (reference sequence). The CDR3 is 15 amino acids. Study findings and constraints: It was not settled here whether HLA type affects TCRB rearrangement. Significant though moderate, a shortening of TCRB CDR3s appeared in all four CD4+ subsets of Type 1 diabetes patients.

The source of this sequence is a man under 40 with type 1 diabetes. Sequencing was performed on central memory CD4+ T cells from blood. V usage is TRBV5-4 and J usage is TRBJ2-7; 9 bases match TRBD1. The CDR3 nucleotides are TGTGCCAGCAGGAAGCCGGGACAGGGCTCCAACGAGCAGTACTTC. This codes for CASRKPGQGSNEQYF.